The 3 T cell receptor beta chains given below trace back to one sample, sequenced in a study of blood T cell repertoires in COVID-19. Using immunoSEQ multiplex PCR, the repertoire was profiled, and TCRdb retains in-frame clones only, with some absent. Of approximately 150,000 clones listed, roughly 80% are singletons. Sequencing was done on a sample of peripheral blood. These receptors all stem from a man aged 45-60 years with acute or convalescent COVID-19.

Written as DNA, the CDR3 is TGCGCCAGCAGCCAATCCGGGACAGGGTACACTGAAGCTTTCTTT. It codes for CASSQSGTGYTEAFF. The V and J genes are TRBV4-1 and TRBJ1-1, with 9 bases that match TRBD1. The junction had 4 bases not matched to a gene; V was cut back by 2 bases and J by 3 bases. The germline V gene encodes CDR1 MGHRA and CDR2 YSYEKL. The CDR3 runs 15 residues.

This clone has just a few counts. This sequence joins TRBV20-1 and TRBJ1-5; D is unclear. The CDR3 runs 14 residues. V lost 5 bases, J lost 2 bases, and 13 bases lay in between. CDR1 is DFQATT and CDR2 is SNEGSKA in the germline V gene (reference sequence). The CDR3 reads CSARDLPGNQPQHF. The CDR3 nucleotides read TGCAGTGCTCGTGACCTCCCCGGCAATCAGCCCCAGCATTTT.

The CDR3 DNA reads as TGTGCCAGCAGCTTAGATCGGGGATCTCGGGGAAACACCATATATTTT. Its protein is CASSLDRGSRGNTIYF. V gene TRBV11-2 combines with J gene TRBJ1-3; D gene uncertain. CDR3 length equals 16 residues. Germline V gives CDR1 SGHAT, CDR2 FQNNGV. V gave up 0 bases and J gave up 4 bases, with 13 bases separating them. Variable domain in full (rest from reference TRBV11-2 and TRBJ1-3): EAGVAQSPRYKIIEKRQSVAFWCNPISGHATLYWYQQILGQGPKLLIQFQNNGVVDDSQLPKDRFSAERLKGVDSTLKIQPAKLEDSAVYLCASSLDRGSRGNTIYFGEGSWLTVV.